A selection of T cell receptor beta chains follows, all from one sample in a study of blood T cell repertoires in COVID-19. The table came from immunoSEQ multiplex PCR; TCRdb's copy has only in-frame clones and leaves some out. Of some 170,000 clones listed, roughly four fifths are singletons. Input material: peripheral blood. The receptor source for this set is a human donor in a cohort sampled during active COVID-19. Each CDR3 is given with its conserved first and last residue. The D gene is left open where the match is weak. Not every row has a clone size; where given, it reads once, few, many or a size class.

j_gene	v_gene	abundance	d_gene	CDR3aa	CDR3nt
TRBJ2-5	TRBV9	NA	TRBD2	CASSTHSGGGDETQYF	TGTGCCAGCAGCACCCATAGCGGGGGGGGCGATGAGACCCAGTACTTC
TRBJ2-3	TRBV5-4	NA	TRBD2	CASSLEAGVGTDTQYF	TGTGCCAGCAGCTTGGAAGCGGGGGTGGGCACAGATACGCAGTATTTT
TRBJ2-1	TRBV10-3	once	NA	CAISESGKGVLDYYNEQFF	TGTGCCATCAGTGAGTCAGGTAAAGGGGTGCTTGATTACTACAATGAGCAGTTCTTC
TRBJ1-2	TRBV18	NA	TRBD1	CASSPDRGDRAYGYTF	TGTGCCAGCTCACCGGACAGGGGGGATAGAGCCTATGGCTACACCTTC
TRBJ1-5	TRBV29-1	NA	NA	CSVEAGPGQPQHF	TGCAGCGTTGAAGCAGGGCCTGGTCAGCCCCAGCATTTT
TRBJ2-5	TRBV27	NA	TRBD2	CASSATRLAGGWWETQYF	TGTGCCAGCAGTGCCACTCGACTAGCGGGGGGTTGGTGGGAGACCCAGTACTTC
TRBJ2-7	TRBV3-1/TRBV3-2	once	NA	CASSSFLYEQYF	TGTGCCAGCAGCTCTTTTCTGTACGAGCAGTACTTC
TRBJ2-3	TRBV5-1	NA	NA	CASSLTGQRTDTQYF	TGCGCCAGCAGCTTGACTGGACAGCGCACAGATACGCAGTATTTT
TRBJ2-3	TRBV11-2	NA	TRBD2	CASSPHGGFSGGPGDTQYF	TGTGCCAGCAGCCCCCACGGAGGGTTTAGCGGGGGACCCGGGGATACGCAGTATTTT
TRBJ2-7	TRBV15	NA	TRBD2	CATSRGLPPREQYF	TGTGCCACCAGCCGGGGACTACCGCCGCGCGAGCAGTACTTC
TRBJ2-2	TRBV12-1	NA	NA	CASTPCRGTNTGELFF	TGTGCCAGCACCCCCTGTCGGGGAACGAACACCGGGGAGCTGTTTTTT
TRBJ2-5	TRBV5-1	NA	NA	CASRRRIGQQETQYF	TGCGCCAGCAGACGGAGGATAGGGCAGCAAGAGACCCAGTACTTC
TRBJ2-2	TRBV15	NA	NA	CATSPPKGELFF	TGTGCCACCAGCCCCCCTAAGGGGGAGCTGTTTTTT
TRBJ1-2	TRBV4-3	NA	NA	CASSQQGLYGYTF	TGCGCCAGCAGCCAGCAGGGCCTCTATGGCTACACCTTC
TRBJ2-3	TRBV28	NA	NA	CASRDVGGRLDTQYF	TGTGCCAGCAGGGATGTCGGAGGGCGGCTTGATACGCAGTATTTT
TRBJ2-3	TRBV3-1/TRBV3-2	NA	TRBD2	CASSPKIYPSGGAGADTQYF	TGTGCCAGCAGCCCCAAGATATATCCTAGCGGGGGGGCCGGGGCAGATACGCAGTATTTT
TRBJ2-7	TRBV5-1	NA	TRBD1	CASSLDRGLVGEQYF	TGCGCCAGCAGCTTGGACAGGGGCCTTGTGGGCGAGCAGTACTTC
TRBJ2-3	TRBV4-3	NA	TRBD2	CASSQDRGLAGVINTDTQYF	TGCGCCAGCAGCCAAGATAGGGGACTAGCGGGCGTCATTAACACAGATACGCAGTATTTT
TRBJ2-2	TRBV11-2	NA	NA	CASSPERSGAGELFF	TGTGCCAGCAGCCCCGAACGGTCGGGGGCCGGGGAGCTGTTTTTT